These T cell receptor beta chains were read from a single sample in a study of metastatic and nonmetastatic thyroid tumors. TCRdb re-clonotyped the PCR reads through MiXCR. The profile covers about 20,000 clones, with approximately 15% appearing a single time and 10% taken by the ten largest. The sample taken for sequencing was tumor tissue. These receptors were taken from a female donor with papillary thyroid cancer or a benign thyroid nodule (not recorded which). Some clones in this sample may be carry-over from other donors' samples. The CDR3 runs from the conserved cysteine through the conserved F or W. Fields, in order: V gene, J gene, D gene, clone size, CDR3 protein, CDR3 DNA. A D gene is named only where the DNA matches it firmly. Clone size appears in some rows only: once, few, many, or a class for an expanded clone.

>TRBV5-1|TRBJ1-4|TRBD1|many
CASSPDRGNEKLFF
TGCGCCAGCAGCCCCGACAGGGGGAATGAAAAACTGTTTTTT
>TRBV6-5|TRBJ1-2|.|many
CASSYQGGRYGYTF
TGTGCCAGCAGTTACCAGGGAGGTCGCTATGGCTACACCTTC
>TRBV20-1|TRBJ1-3|.|many
CSARETGRSGNTIYF
TGCAGTGCTAGAGAAACAGGGAGGTCTGGAAACACCATATATTTT
>TRBV6-1|TRBJ1-5|.|many
CASSSDILDQLQHF
TGTGCCAGCAGTTCAGACATCCTTGATCAGCTCCAGCATTTT
>TRBV20-1|TRBJ1-2|.|many
CSARGVTSNYGYTF
TGCAGTGCTAGAGGCGTCACCAGTAACTATGGCTACACCTTC
>TRBV6-1|TRBJ1-1|.|many
CASSPGREKAFF
TGTGCCAGCAGCCCCGGCAGGGAAAAAGCTTTCTTT
>TRBV6-1|TRBJ1-1|.|many
CASSGNLRGRYTEAFF
TGTGCCAGCAGTGGAAACCTCAGGGGCAGGTACACTGAAGCTTTCTTT
>TRBV20-1|TRBJ2-5|.|.
CSAHPPGHAGETQYF
TGCAGTGCTCACCCGCCGGGACATGCTGGAGAGACCCAGTACTTC
>TRBV28|TRBJ1-5|.|few
CASLGGNQPQNF
TGTGCCAGTCTGGGGGGAAATCAGCCACAGAATTTT
>TRBV28|TRBJ2-2|.|medium-sized
CASSFWSVAITGELFF
TGTGCCAGCAGTTTTTGGTCGGTAGCCATCACCGGGGAGCTGTTTTTT
>TRBV5-1|TRBJ1-5|.|.
CASIHGSSNQPQHF
TGCGCCAGCATCCATGGTTCGAGCAATCAGCCCCAGCATTTT
>TRBV6-1|TRBJ1-6|.|many
CASSGGTGRGDSYNSPLHF
TGTGCCAGCAGTGGCGGAACAGGGAGGGGCGATTCCTATAATTCACCCCTCCACTTT
>TRBV6-2/TRBV6-3|TRBJ1-1|TRBD1|.
CASSYSGQGNTEAFF
TGTGCCAGCAGTTACTCGGGACAGGGTAACACTGAAGCTTTCTTT
>TRBV5-1|TRBJ1-4|TRBD1|many
CASSMTGGNEKLFF
TGCGCCAGCAGCATGACAGGGGGCAATGAAAAACTGTTTTTT
>TRBV6-1|TRBJ2-7|.|many
CASSEEFVEQYF
TGTGCCAGCAGTGAAGAGTTTGTCGAGCAGTACTTC
>TRBV10-2|TRBJ2-1|TRBD2|many
CASSEGGLASSNEQFF
TGCGCCAGCAGTGAGGGGGGACTAGCGTCTAGCAATGAGCAGTTCTTC
>TRBV20-1|TRBJ2-5|.|many
CSASPAQETQYF
TGCAGTGCTAGCCCGGCACAAGAGACCCAGTACTTC
>TRBV10-3|TRBJ2-6|.|many
CAISEGPGAILSGANVLTF
TGTGCCATCAGTGAGGGCCCGGGGGCGATTCTCTCTGGGGCCAACGTCCTGACTTTC
>TRBV10-3|TRBJ2-7|.|many
CAIWDRDVVAGEGEQYF
TGTGCCATCTGGGACAGGGATGTGGTAGCGGGAGAAGGCGAGCAGTACTTC
>TRBV5-6|TRBJ2-7|.|many
CASSLAGSGWSRGEQYF
TGTGCCAGCAGCTTGGCCGGATCAGGCTGGTCGAGGGGCGAGCAGTACTTC
>TRBV6-1|TRBJ1-5|.|few
CASMRSVQGRDNQPQHF
TGTGCCAGCATGAGGTCCGTACAAGGGCGCGACAATCAGCCCCAGCATTTT
>TRBV6-1|TRBJ2-2|.|few
CSSKSWTWELFF
TGTTCCAGCAAGAGTTGGACCTGGGAGCTGTTTTTT
>TRBV28|TRBJ2-1|.|many
CASRMGRGTYNEQFF
TGTGCCAGCAGAATGGGCAGGGGAACTTACAATGAGCAGTTCTTC
>TRBV5-1|TRBJ1-6|.|many
CASSLDSRNSPLHF
TGCGCCAGCAGCTTGGATAGCAGGAATTCACCCCTCCACTTT
>TRBV3-1|TRBJ1-1|.|many
CASSQVGKAFF
TGTGCCAGCAGCCAAGTGGGAAAAGCTTTCTTT
>TRBV10-1|TRBJ2-3|.|few
CASSDSLWGKQYF
TGCGCCAGCAGCGACTCACTCTGGGGTAAGCAGTATTTT
>TRBV6-1|TRBJ1-5|.|.
CASSELLGRVNSNQPKHF
TGTGCCAGCAGTGAACTTCTAGGCAGGGTGAACAGCAATCAGCCCAAGCATTTT
>TRBV5-8|TRBJ2-1|TRBD1|many
CASRVGQGFTYDEQFF
TGTGCCAGCAGAGTCGGACAGGGGTTTACCTACGATGAGCAGTTCTTC
>TRBV24-1|TRBJ2-5|TRBD1|.
CETSDTAGQGIGETQYF
TGTGAAACCAGTGATACCGCGGGACAGGGGATAGGAGAGACCCAGTACTTC
>TRBV28|TRBJ2-5|.|many
CASSLVGKETQYF
TGTGCCAGCAGTTTAGTGGGAAAAGAGACCCAGTACTTC
>TRBV20-1|TRBJ2-2|.|few
CSAWRDGRDGELFF
TGCAGTGCTTGGCGGGATGGCCGGGACGGTGAGCTGTTTTTT
>TRBV4-2|TRBJ2-5|TRBD1|many
CASSRSGTGLETQYF
TGTGCCAGCAGCCGATCCGGGACAGGGTTAGAGACCCAGTACTTC
>TRBV7-6|TRBJ2-3|.|many
CASSLDPGSATDTQYF
TGTGCCAGCAGCTTAGATCCTGGTAGCGCCACAGATACGCAGTATTTT
>TRBV28|TRBJ2-7|.|many
CASSSGLPGSYEQYF
TGTGCCAGCAGTTCGGGACTCCCAGGGTCCTACGAGCAGTACTTC
>TRBV6-1|TRBJ2-2|.|many
CANPPRDLNTGELFF
TGTGCCAACCCCCCCCGGGACTTGAACACCGGGGAGCTGTTTTTT
>TRBV6-1|TRBJ1-5|.|medium-sized
CASITGTDQPQHF
TGTGCCAGCATTACAGGTACCGATCAGCCCCAGCATTTT
>TRBV2|TRBJ2-1|.|many
CASSEGENEQFF
TGTGCCAGCAGTGAAGGAGAGAATGAGCAGTTCTTC
>TRBV28|TRBJ1-4|.|many
CASSPTYEKLFF
TGTGCCAGCAGTCCCACCTATGAAAAACTGTTTTTT
>TRBV5-1|TRBJ2-7|TRBD1|.
CASSLQSPPGQVEFEQYF
TGCGCCAGCAGCTTGCAGTCACCCCCGGGACAGGTGGAGTTCGAGCAGTACTTC
>TRBV12-3/TRBV12-4|TRBJ2-7|.|few
CASSSPMDGSYEQYF
TGTGCCAGCAGTTCCCCCATGGATGGTTCCTACGAGCAGTACTTC
>TRBV4-3|TRBJ2-1|.|.
CASSQSGLGNEQFF
TGCGCCAGCAGCCAATCGGGCTTGGGCAATGAGCAGTTCTTC
>TRBV27|TRBJ2-1|TRBD1|many
CASSLLRTGLSSYNEQFF
TGTGCCAGCAGTTTACTTCGGACAGGGCTTAGCTCCTACAATGAGCAGTTCTTC
>TRBV4-2|TRBJ2-1|.|.
CASSQGGVVVYNEQFF
TGTGCCAGCAGCCAAGGGGGAGTGGTGGTTTACAATGAGCAGTTCTTC